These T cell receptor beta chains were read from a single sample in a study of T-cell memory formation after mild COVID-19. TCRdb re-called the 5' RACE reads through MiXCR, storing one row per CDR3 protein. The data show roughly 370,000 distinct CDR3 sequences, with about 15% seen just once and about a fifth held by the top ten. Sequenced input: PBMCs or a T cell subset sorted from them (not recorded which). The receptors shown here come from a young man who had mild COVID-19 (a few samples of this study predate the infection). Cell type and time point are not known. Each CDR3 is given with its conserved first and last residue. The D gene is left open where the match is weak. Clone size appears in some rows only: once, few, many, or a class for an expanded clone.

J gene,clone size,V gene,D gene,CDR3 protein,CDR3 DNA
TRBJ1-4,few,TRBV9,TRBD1,CASSSLGGEGEKLFF,TGTGCCAGCAGCTCCCTAGGGGGCGAGGGGGAAAAACTGTTTTTT
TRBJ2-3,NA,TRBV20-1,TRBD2,CSARATSGVTDTQYF,TGCAGTGCTAGGGCAACTAGCGGGGTAACAGATACGCAGTATTTT
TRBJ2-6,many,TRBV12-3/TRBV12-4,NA,CASSTPGDFSGANVLTF,TGTGCCAGCAGTACTCCAGGGGATTTCTCTGGGGCCAACGTCCTGACTTTC
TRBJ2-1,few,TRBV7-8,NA,CASEGGSYYNEQFF,TGTGCCAGCGAGGGGGGGTCCTACTACAATGAGCAGTTCTTC
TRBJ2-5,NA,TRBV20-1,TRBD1,CSASDRELQETQYF,TGCAGTGCTAGTGACAGGGAACTACAAGAGACCCAGTACTTC
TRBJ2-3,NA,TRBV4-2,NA,CASSPLGQPDTDTQYF,TGTGCCAGCAGCCCCTTGGGACAACCGGACACAGATACGCAGTATTTT
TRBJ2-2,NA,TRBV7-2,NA,CASSLDYLGVTGELFF,TGTGCCAGCAGCTTAGATTACCTTGGGGTCACCGGGGAGCTGTTTTTT
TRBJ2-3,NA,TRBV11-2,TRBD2,CASSLHPGLATDTQYF,TGTGCCAGCAGCTTACATCCGGGACTAGCGACAGATACGCAGTATTTT
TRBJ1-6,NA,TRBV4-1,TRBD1,CASSLLPRDSNSPLHF,TGCGCCAGCAGCCTTCTCCCCCGGGACAGCAATTCACCCCTCCACTTT
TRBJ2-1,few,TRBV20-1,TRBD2,CSARGLAGYNEQFF,TGCAGTGCTAGAGGGCTAGCGGGGTACAATGAGCAGTTCTTC